This T cell receptor beta chain was recovered during a study of cytomegalovirus exposure and HLA in healthy donors. Amplification used 60 Vbeta primers and 13 Jbeta primers. The data were produced by immunoSEQ multiplex PCR, yet TCRdb's version contains in-frame clones alone and is incomplete. Among roughly 140,000 clones listed, 80% were seen once. The source is a man between 40 and 49 years old in good health and CMV-seronegative. The sequenced sample was PBMCs.

CDR3 in amino acids: CASSQDSLNQPQHF. CDR3 sequence (DNA): TGCGCCAGCAGCCAAGATTCACTAAATCAGCCCCAGCATTTT. This sequence joins TRBV4-1 and TRBJ1-5; D is ambiguous. Germline loops: CDR1 MGHRA, CDR2 YSYEKL. The CDR3 spans 14 residues. Trimming removed 0 bases from V and 4 bases from J, with 7 bases in between.